These 14 T cell receptor beta chains came from one sample sequenced in a study of blood T cell repertoires in COVID-19. Clones were read by immunoSEQ multiplex PCR, and TCRdb kept only the in-frame ones, dropping some. This table has about 15,000 clones, roughly 90% appearing once. Input material: peripheral blood. The receptors were gathered from a human donor in a cohort sampled during active COVID-19.

Written as DNA, the CDR3 is TGCGCCAGCAGCCCGCGTCTCGGGAACACTGAAGCTTTCTTT. Translated, it gives CASSPRLGNTEAFF. The V gene is TRBV10-1, the J gene TRBJ1-1; D call uncertain. CDR1 and CDR2 from the germline V gene are WNHNN and SYGVQD (reference sequence). V lost 6 bases, J lost 1 base, and 12 bases lay in between. The CDR3 loop spans 14 amino acids.

The rearrangement uses TRBV28 and TRBJ2-7, with TRBD1 identical over 11 bases. The CDR3 is made up of 19 amino acids. Germline V CDR1 and CDR2: MDHEN, SYDVKM. Trimming removed 2 bases from V and 0 bases from J; junction bases left unmatched: 12. CDR3 sequence: CASSLGGQGVNIRSYEQYF. CDR3 in DNA: TGTGCCAGCAGTTTAGGGGGACAGGGGGTTAATATTCGCTCCTACGAGCAGTACTTC.

This chain joins TRBV7-7 and TRBJ2-7, with D maybe TRBD2 (6 bases). CDR3 size: 14 residues. The V end lost 1 base, the J end lost 5 bases, and 12 bases lay between the germline ends. Germline V gene lookup returns CDR1 SSHAT and CDR2 FNYEAQ (reference sequence). The CDR3 protein is CASSLGRGVDEQYF. The CDR3, as DNA: TGTGCCAGCAGCTTAGGGAGGGGTGTTGACGAGCAGTACTTC.

The rearrangement uses TRBV6-5 and TRBJ1-2; no reliable D call. The CDR3 loop spans 13 amino acids. V shed 0 bases and J shed 8 bases, with 10 bases lying between them. CDR1 MNHEY and CDR2 SVGAGI come from the germline V gene. CDR3: CASSYSSGVGYTF. The CDR3 nucleotides read TGTGCCAGCAGTTACTCGTCCGGGGTAGGCTACACCTTC.

There are a few counts of this clone. The rearrangement uses TRBV3-1 (or the pseudogene TRBV3-2) and TRBJ1-6; 9 bases are a match to TRBD1. Germline assignment: CDR1 LGHDT and CDR2 YNNKEL (reference sequence). CDR3 length equals 20 residues. The V and J ends lost 0 bases and 0 bases, in that order; junction bases with no gene match: 9. CDR3 in DNA: TGTGCCAGCAGCCAAGATTGGAGGGACAGGGCGATCTCCTATAATTCACCCCTCCACTTT. It yields the protein CASSQDWRDRAISYNSPLHF.

The chain uses TRBV18 and TRBJ2-5, with D hard to call. V lost 2 bases, J lost 5 bases, and 6 bases lay in between. The germline V gene encodes CDR1 KGHSH and CDR2 LQKENI. This CDR3 has 12 residues. The chain's CDR3 is CASSPSQETQYF. CDR3 DNA sequence: TGTGCCAGCTCACCATCCCAGGAGACCCAGTACTTC.

V gene TRBV27 combines with J gene TRBJ1-2; TRBD1 agrees at 9 bases. The CDR3 consists of 14 residues. With 5 bases clipped from V and 8 bases from J, the junction kept 9 bases outside the gene matches. Germline V lookup: CDR1 MNHEY, CDR2 SMNVEV (reference sequence). Written as DNA, the CDR3 is TGTGCCAGCAGTCCACAGGGGGCATATTACGGCTACACCTTC. Its protein is CASSPQGAYYGYTF.

The chain is built from TRBV7-3 and TRBJ1-1, with a tentative D call TRBD1 (6 bases). V was trimmed by 5 bases and J by 7 bases, leaving 14 bases between them. The CDR3 contains 13 residues. Per germline, CDR1 SGHTA and CDR2 FQGTGA. The CDR3 loop is CASSPGVGVEAFF. The CDR3 nucleotides are TGTGCCAGCAGCCCAGGGGTCGGGGTTGAAGCTTTCTTT.

This clone has only one observation. The chain combines TRBV21-1 with TRBJ1-6; the table's D call of TRBD1 was not tested on the DNA. TRBV21-1 is shown as a pseudogene. This CDR3 is 20 amino acids long. Written as DNA, the CDR3 is TGTGCCAGCAGCAAAGCGCAGGAGGACAGGGGCCTTCGCTATAATTCACCCCTCCACTTT. This translates into CASSKAQEDRGLRYNSPLHF.

V gene TRBV5-6 combines with J gene TRBJ1-5; D may be TRBD1 (6 bases). The CDR3 has 15 amino acids. Per germline, CDR1 SGHDT and CDR2 YYEEEE. The V end lost 2 bases, the J end lost 6 bases, and 15 bases lay between the germline ends. The CDR3, as DNA: TGTGCCAGCAGCTTACGGACAGTGGGCACTCAGCCCCAGCATTTT. Its translation: CASSLRTVGTQPQHF.

The chain has TRBV27 and TRBJ1-6, with D hard to call. Germline assignment: CDR1 MNHEY and CDR2 SMNVEV (reference sequence). The V end was cut by 7 bases, the J end by 0 bases, with 13 bases between. The CDR3 has 16 residues. The CDR3 DNA follows: TGTGCCAGCAACCTGGGTAGGAGCTCCTATAATTCACCCCTCCACTTT. It yields the protein CASNLGRSSYNSPLHF.

The chain combines TRBV5-8 with TRBJ1-1; D is perhaps TRBD1 (6 bases). The ends were cut back, 4 bases at V and 11 bases at J, with 12 bases in the middle. This CDR3 has 11 amino acids. Germline V CDR1 and CDR2: SGHTS, YDEGEE. CDR3 protein: CASSLTGPAFF. As DNA, the CDR3 is TGTGCCAGCAGCCTCACAGGGCCGGCTTTCTTT.

The sample holds one count of this clone. The rearrangement uses TRBV14 and TRBJ2-2, with D tentatively TRBD1 (6 bases). The CDR3 contains 17 residues. Per germline, CDR1 SGHDN and CDR2 FVKESK. With 4 bases removed from V and 6 bases from J, the gap between germline ends came to 21 bases. The CDR3 coding sequence is TGTGCCAGCAGCCCCGAACCCTCGGGAAACAGGGCCGGGGAGCTGTTTTTT. Protein product: CASSPEPSGNRAGELFF.

The chain recombines TRBV14 with TRBJ2-7; no definite D call. CDR1 SGHDN and CDR2 FVKESK come from the germline V gene. The CDR3 spans 14 residues. V lost 4 bases and J lost 0, with 10 bases in between. The CDR3 DNA follows: TGTGCCAGCAGCCTCCGCGGAATCTCCTACGAGCAGTACTTC. Translated: CASSLRGISYEQYF.